A selection of T cell receptor beta chains follows, all from one sample in a study of glioma-infiltrating T cells after dendritic cell vaccination. Clones were read by immunoSEQ multiplex PCR, and TCRdb kept only the in-frame ones, dropping some. The table has approximately 46,000 clones, approximately 91% seen once. Sequencing used blood, obtained after dendritic cell vaccination. These TCRs come from a human donor with glioblastoma. Both conserved end residues are part of each CDR3. D genes are given only for firm matches. The size of a clone is reported for some rows only, either as once, few or many, or as a class for expanded clones.

D | J | V | size | CDR3 | DNA
NA | TRBJ1-4 | TRBV19 | NA | CASSSRGRGGEKLFF | TGTGCCAGTAGTAGCAGAGGTCGCGGGGGTGAAAAACTGTTTTTT
TRBD1 | TRBJ1-5 | TRBV6-4 | once | CASGTGSCFSNQPQHF | TGTGCCAGCGGGACAGGGAGTTGCTTTAGCAATCAGCCCCAGCATTTT
TRBD1 | TRBJ2-7 | TRBV9 | NA | CASSRGGQGPYEQYF | TGTGCCAGCAGCCGAGGAGGACAGGGACCCTACGAGCAGTACTTC
NA | TRBJ1-3 | TRBV28 | few | CASSLGGKGNTIYF | TGTGCCAGCAGTTTGGGGGGAAAGGGAAACACCATATATTTT
NA | TRBJ2-5 | TRBV5-1 | NA | CASSLVSVGLRTQYF | TGCGCCAGCAGCTTGGTAAGCGTCGGACTACGGACCCAGTACTTC
TRBD1 | TRBJ2-1 | TRBV30 | once | CAWGRQGSYNEQFF | TGTGCCTGGGGCCGACAGGGCTCCTACAATGAGCAGTTCTTC
NA | TRBJ2-7 | TRBV7-6 | NA | CASSPAGAEQYF | TGTGCCAGCAGCCCAGCTGGGGCCGAGCAGTACTTC
TRBD2 | TRBJ2-3 | TRBV29-1 | NA | CSVCLAGGADTQYF | TGCAGCGTTTGCCTAGCGGGAGGTGCAGATACGCAGTATTTT
TRBD2 | TRBJ2-7 | TRBV29-1 | NA | CSVEGGAGAFTYEQYF | TGCAGCGTTGAGGGAGGTGCGGGAGCCTTTACCTACGAGCAGTACTTC
NA | TRBJ2-5 | TRBV7-8 | NA | CASSPGAETQYF | TGTGCCAGCAGCCCGGGAGCGGAGACCCAGTACTTC
TRBD1 | TRBJ2-5 | TRBV28 | NA | CASRPFGRDRKETQYF | TGTGCCAGCAGGCCTTTTGGACGGGACAGGAAAGAGACCCAGTACTTC
NA | TRBJ2-4 | TRBV21-1 | medium-sized | CASRDSYRGKNIQYF | TGTGCCAGCAGAGATTCTTACAGGGGCAAAAACATTCAGTACTTC
TRBD1 | TRBJ2-6 | TRBV30 | once | CACARTGLGANVLTF | TGTGCCTGCGCCCGGACAGGGCTCGGGGCCAACGTCCTGACTTTC
NA | TRBJ1-5 | TRBV18 | NA | CASSEQGVSQPQHF | TGTGCCAGCTCCGAACAGGGTGTGTCTCAGCCCCAGCATTTT
NA | TRBJ2-7 | TRBV28 | NA | CASSTSSPYEQYF | NA
TRBD2 | TRBJ2-5 | TRBV7-8 | NA | CASSLAAGGSETQYF | TGTGCCAGCAGCTTAGCGGCGGGAGGCAGTGAGACCCAGTACTTC
TRBD2 | TRBJ2-1 | TRBV6-6 | NA | CASRGAQREDEQFF | TGTGCCAGCAGAGGGGCCCAGCGGGAGGATGAGCAGTTCTTC
TRBD2 | TRBJ2-1 | TRBV7-3 | NA | CASRSGTSGNEQFF | TGTGCCAGCAGGTCCGGGACTAGCGGGAATGAGCAGTTCTTC
TRBD2 | TRBJ2-1 | TRBV30 | once | CAWRQLRLAGGDEQFF | TGTGCCTGGAGGCAGCTCCGACTAGCGGGAGGCGATGAGCAGTTCTTC
TRBD1 | TRBJ1-4 | TRBV2 | NA | CASRPRDRVNEKLFF | TGTGCCAGCAGACCCCGGGACAGGGTTAATGAAAAACTGTTTTTT
NA | TRBJ1-5 | TRBV6-1 | NA | CASSERNGEHF | TGTGCCAGCAGTGAAAGGAATGGAGAGCATTTT
NA | TRBJ1-6 | TRBV5-5 | NA | CASRPGRDYNSPLHF | TGTGCCAGCAGACCGGGGAGGGACTATAATTCACCCCTCCACTTT
NA | TRBJ2-2 | TRBV27 | NA | CASSFSRGGELFF | TGTGCCAGCAGTTTCTCTAGAGGGGGGGAGCTGTTTTTT